The clone carrying this T cell receptor (beta chain) was detected only a few times. Its antigen is still unknown. The data were taken from a study of long-term antiretroviral therapy in people with HIV. Study-level findings and limits: Across all time points, the repertoire was dominated by clones that expanded before ART.

Trimming at V came to 0 bases and at J to 4 bases, leaving 4 bases not matched to a gene. CDR3 length: 14 amino acids. In germline, CDR1 is SGHDT, CDR2 YYEEEE. Researchers report immunoSEQ v3.0 was run at survey level. The target of sequencing was about 35,000-50,000 T-cell genomes per sample. Using immunoSEQ multiplex PCR, the repertoire was profiled, and TCRdb retains in-frame clones only, with some absent. In the table there are about 22,000 clones, around nine tenths of which are singletons. United States facilities provided treatment to all participants with HIV. The chain employs TRBV5-6 and TRBJ2-7; 7 bases align to TRBD2. The starting material was unsorted PBMCs, obtained 2.3 years after starting antiretroviral therapy. This TCR was sampled from a man between 60 and 75 years old with HIV. The CDR3 nucleotides are TGTGCCAGCAGCTTGGTAGGGAGGGTATACGAGCAGTACTTC. It codes for CASSLVGRVYEQYF.